This T cell receptor beta chain was documented in a study of T cells in narcolepsy. Study results and caveats: Reportedly, autoreactive clonotypes were serially detected in patients' blood but not controls'. In some patient and control memory CD4+ samples, autoreactive clones were absent. Same-patient CSF and blood CD4+ T cell clonotypes included HCRT-specific and TRIB2-specific autoreactive ones.

A remark on this clone: Antigen specificity is unknown.

V lost 0 bases, J lost 5 bases, and 6 bases stayed unmatched. This CDR3 has 15 residues. The germline gives CDR1 SGHNT, CDR2 YYREEE (reference sequence). The table came from immunoSEQ multiplex PCR; TCRdb's copy has only in-frame clones and leaves some out. The table has about 30,000 clones, 65% to 90% seen once; the top ten hold 0.9% to 1.2%. The chain recombines TRBV5-4 with TRBJ2-7, with 9 bases identical to TRBD1. Material: CD45RA- memory CD4+ T cells from PBMCs. This sequence originates from a human donor with narcolepsy. The CDR3 protein is CASSLGAGTGNEQYF. As DNA, the CDR3 is TGTGCCAGCAGCTTGGGGGCCGGGACAGGGAACGAGCAGTACTTC.